A selection of T cell receptor beta chains follows, all from one sample in a study of T cells in Graves' hyperthyroidism and ophthalmopathy. Via MiXCR, TCRdb re-called the multiplex PCR reads, giving one row per CDR3 protein. The data hold 700,000 or so distinct CDR3 sequences, with 15% to 20% observed a single time. The source material was blood. The receptors come from a man aged 18-30 years with Graves' hyperthyroidism. CDR3s include the opening cysteine and the closing phenylalanine or tryptophan. Each record gives: J gene, V gene, CDR3 protein.

J: TRBJ1-1
V: TRBV2
CDR3: CASSAGWNTEAFF

J: TRBJ2-2
V: TRBV6-6
CDR3: CASSYRPRNTGELFF

J: TRBJ2-1
V: TRBV12-3/TRBV12-4
CDR3: CASSLRLVIEQFF

J: TRBJ2-3
V: TRBV7-9
CDR3: CASSFSSGWTDTQYF

J: TRBJ2-1
V: TRBV5-4
CDR3: CASSLGRESEQFF

J: TRBJ2-2
V: TRBV28
CDR3: CASSLLKGGTGELFF

J: TRBJ1-1
V: TRBV7-2
CDR3: CASSLEGELEAFF

J: TRBJ2-5
V: TRBV7-2
CDR3: CASSLAGPGETQYF

J: TRBJ2-1
V: TRBV7-9
CDR3: CASSPPDRDNEQFF

J: TRBJ2-3
V: TRBV20-1
CDR3: CSADSLTDTQYF

J: TRBJ2-1
V: TRBV2
CDR3: CASTGQRYNEQFF

J: TRBJ2-2
V: TRBV4-3
CDR3: CASSQLEADNTGELFF

J: TRBJ2-7
V: TRBV20-1
CDR3: CSARGSGTLHGVVPYEQYF

J: TRBJ2-2
V: TRBV7-2
CDR3: CASSSGLLEAGELFF

J: TRBJ2-3
V: TRBV12-3/TRBV12-4
CDR3: CASSFWSGSADTQYF

J: TRBJ2-7
V: TRBV7-9
CDR3: CASSLISSEQYF

J: TRBJ2-3
V: TRBV7-3
CDR3: CASSLTPLDTQYF

J: TRBJ2-1
V: TRBV15
CDR3: CATSFPPNRGNEQFF

J: TRBJ2-5
V: TRBV5-1
CDR3: CASRPAYRSRETQYF

J: TRBJ2-6
V: TRBV28
CDR3: CASSNGANVLTF

J: TRBJ1-4
V: TRBV20-1
CDR3: CSAQIPGQGGEKLFF

J: TRBJ2-1
V: TRBV30
CDR3: CAWQTSGRATEQFF

J: TRBJ2-1
V: TRBV19
CDR3: CAGIAESSYNEQFF

J: TRBJ1-5
V: TRBV9
CDR3: CASSPGTGASNQPQHF

J: TRBJ2-7
V: TRBV6-1
CDR3: CASSERRSYEQYF

J: TRBJ1-4
V: TRBV7-9
CDR3: CASSSDRPAGEKLFF

J: TRBJ2-1
V: TRBV7-9
CDR3: CASSSPVAGQYNEQFF

J: TRBJ2-1
V: TRBV18
CDR3: CASSPSASGKLDEQFF

J: TRBJ1-2
V: TRBV27
CDR3: CASSPSPGQANYGYTF

J: TRBJ2-2
V: TRBV2
CDR3: CASSRDRPNTGELFF

J: TRBJ2-7
V: TRBV2
CDR3: CASTTTGPSYEQYF

J: TRBJ2-7
V: TRBV6-1
CDR3: CASTLRRAGGPLEQYF

J: TRBJ2-1
V: TRBV11-2
CDR3: CASSPRQAFSSYNEQFF

J: TRBJ2-7
V: TRBV12-3/TRBV12-4
CDR3: CASSFRGGLYEQYF

J: .
V: TRBV20-1
CDR3: CSAKRTSGYNEQYF

J: TRBJ2-1
V: TRBV28
CDR3: CASSSSSGIYNEQFF

J: TRBJ2-3
V: TRBV5-1
CDR3: CASSLGVVTGDTQYF

J: TRBJ2-7
V: TRBV9
CDR3: CASSVQGDGYEQYF

J: TRBJ1-1
V: TRBV29-1
CDR3: CSVTTGGYTEAFF

J: TRBJ1-5
V: TRBV7-2
CDR3: CASSSWVDQPQHF

J: TRBJ1-1
V: TRBV15
CDR3: CATSRDYRGEAFF

J: TRBJ1-4
V: TRBV5-5
CDR3: CASSFGQGATNEKLFF

J: TRBJ1-5
V: TRBV10-1
CDR3: CASSEGPQHF